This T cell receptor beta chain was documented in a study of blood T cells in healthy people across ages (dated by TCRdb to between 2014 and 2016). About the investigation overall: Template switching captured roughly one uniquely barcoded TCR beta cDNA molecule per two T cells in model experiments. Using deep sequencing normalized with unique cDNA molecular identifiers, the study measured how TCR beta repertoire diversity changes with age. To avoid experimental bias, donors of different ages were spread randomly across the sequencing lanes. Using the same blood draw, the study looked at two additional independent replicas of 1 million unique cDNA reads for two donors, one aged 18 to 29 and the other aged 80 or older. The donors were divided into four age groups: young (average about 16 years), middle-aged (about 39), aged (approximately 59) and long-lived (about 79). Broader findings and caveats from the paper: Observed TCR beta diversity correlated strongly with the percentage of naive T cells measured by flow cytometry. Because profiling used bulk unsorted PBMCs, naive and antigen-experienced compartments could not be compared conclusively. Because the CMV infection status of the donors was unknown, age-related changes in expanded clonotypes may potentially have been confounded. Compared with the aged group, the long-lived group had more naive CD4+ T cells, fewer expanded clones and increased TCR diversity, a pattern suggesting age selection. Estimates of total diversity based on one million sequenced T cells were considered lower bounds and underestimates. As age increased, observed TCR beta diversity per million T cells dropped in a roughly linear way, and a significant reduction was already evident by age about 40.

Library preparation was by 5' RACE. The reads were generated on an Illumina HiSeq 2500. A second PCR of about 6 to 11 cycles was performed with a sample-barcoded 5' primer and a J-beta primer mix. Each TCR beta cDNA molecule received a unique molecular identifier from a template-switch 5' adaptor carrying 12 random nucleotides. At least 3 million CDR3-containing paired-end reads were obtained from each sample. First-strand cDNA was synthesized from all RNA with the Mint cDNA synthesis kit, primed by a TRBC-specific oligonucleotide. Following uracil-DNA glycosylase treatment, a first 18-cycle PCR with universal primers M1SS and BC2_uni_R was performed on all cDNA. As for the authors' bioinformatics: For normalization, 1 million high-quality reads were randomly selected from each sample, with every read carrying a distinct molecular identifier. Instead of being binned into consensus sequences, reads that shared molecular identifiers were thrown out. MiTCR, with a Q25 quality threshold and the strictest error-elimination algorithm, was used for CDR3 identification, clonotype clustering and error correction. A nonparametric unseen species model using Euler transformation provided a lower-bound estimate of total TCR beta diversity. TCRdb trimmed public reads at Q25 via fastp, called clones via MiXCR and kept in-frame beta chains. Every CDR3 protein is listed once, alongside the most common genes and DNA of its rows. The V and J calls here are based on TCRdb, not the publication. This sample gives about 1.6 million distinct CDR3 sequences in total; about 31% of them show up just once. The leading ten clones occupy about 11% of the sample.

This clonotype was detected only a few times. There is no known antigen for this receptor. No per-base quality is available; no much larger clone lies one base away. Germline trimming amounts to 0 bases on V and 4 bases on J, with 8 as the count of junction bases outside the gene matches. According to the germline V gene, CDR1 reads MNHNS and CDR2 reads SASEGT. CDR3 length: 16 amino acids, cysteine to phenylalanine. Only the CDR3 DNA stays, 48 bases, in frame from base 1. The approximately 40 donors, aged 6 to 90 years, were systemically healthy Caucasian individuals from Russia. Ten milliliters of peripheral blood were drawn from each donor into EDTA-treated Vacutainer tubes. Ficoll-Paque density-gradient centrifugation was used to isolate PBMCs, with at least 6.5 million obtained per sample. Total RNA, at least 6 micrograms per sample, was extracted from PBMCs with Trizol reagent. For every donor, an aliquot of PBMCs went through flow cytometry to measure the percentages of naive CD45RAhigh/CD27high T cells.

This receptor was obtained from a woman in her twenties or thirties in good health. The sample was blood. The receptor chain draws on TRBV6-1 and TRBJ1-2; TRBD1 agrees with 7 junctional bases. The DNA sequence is TGTGCCAGCAGTGAAGCCCCGTGGACAGGCGGCTATGGCTACACCTTC. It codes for CASSEAPWTGGYGYTF.